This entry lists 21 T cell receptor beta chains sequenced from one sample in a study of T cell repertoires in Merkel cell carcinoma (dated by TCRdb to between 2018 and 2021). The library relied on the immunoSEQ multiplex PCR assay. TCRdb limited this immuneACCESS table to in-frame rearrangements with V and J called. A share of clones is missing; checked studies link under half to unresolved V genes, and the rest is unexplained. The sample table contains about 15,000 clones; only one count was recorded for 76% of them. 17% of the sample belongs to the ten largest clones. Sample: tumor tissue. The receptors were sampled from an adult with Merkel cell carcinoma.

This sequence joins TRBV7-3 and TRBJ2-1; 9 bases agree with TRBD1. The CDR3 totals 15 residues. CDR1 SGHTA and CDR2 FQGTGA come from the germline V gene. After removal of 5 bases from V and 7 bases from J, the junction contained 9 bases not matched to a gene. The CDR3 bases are TGTGCCAGCAGCCCTCCGGGACAGGGAAGGAATGAGCAGTTCTTC. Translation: CASSPPGQGRNEQFF.

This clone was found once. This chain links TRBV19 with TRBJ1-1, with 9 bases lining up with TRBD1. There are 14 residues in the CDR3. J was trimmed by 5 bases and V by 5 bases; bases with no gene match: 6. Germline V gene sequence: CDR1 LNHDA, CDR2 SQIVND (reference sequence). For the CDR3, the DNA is TGTGCCAGTAGTTTGGACAGGGGTCGAACTGAAGCTTTCTTT. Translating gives CASSLDRGRTEAFF.

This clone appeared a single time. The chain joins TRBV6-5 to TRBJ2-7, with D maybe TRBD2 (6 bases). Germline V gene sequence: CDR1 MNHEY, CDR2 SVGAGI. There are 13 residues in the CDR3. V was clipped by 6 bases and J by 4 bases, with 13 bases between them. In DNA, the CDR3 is TGTGCCAGCAGGACCTCGGCGGGGTACGAGCAGTACTTC. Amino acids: CASRTSAGYEQYF.

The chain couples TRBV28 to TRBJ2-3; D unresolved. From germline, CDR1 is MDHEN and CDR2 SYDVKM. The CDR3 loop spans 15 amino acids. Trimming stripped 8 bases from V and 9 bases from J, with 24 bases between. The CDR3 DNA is TGTGCCAGCTCACCGGGTCTGGGTAGCCTGATAACGCAGTATTTT. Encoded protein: CASSPGLGSLITQYF.

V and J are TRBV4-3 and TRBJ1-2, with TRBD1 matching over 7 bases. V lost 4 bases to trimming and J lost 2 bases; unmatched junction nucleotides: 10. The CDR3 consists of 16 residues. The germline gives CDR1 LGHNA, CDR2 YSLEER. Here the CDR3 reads CASSPSPQQGNYGYTF. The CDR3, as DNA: TGCGCCAGCAGCCCCTCACCTCAACAGGGGAACTATGGCTACACCTTC.

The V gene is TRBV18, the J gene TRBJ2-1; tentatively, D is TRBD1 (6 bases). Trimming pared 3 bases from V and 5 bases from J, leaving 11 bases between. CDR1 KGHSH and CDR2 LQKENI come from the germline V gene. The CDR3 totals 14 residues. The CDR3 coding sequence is TGTGCCAGCTCACCCGGACAGTTCAACAATGAGCAGTTCTTC. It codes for CASSPGQFNNEQFF.

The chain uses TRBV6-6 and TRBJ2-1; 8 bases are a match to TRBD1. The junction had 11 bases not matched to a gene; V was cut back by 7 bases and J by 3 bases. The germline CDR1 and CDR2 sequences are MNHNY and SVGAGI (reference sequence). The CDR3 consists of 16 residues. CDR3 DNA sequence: TGTGCCAGCACCCCTCCCGGACAGGGTCACTACAATGAGCAGTTCTTC. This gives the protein CASTPPGQGHYNEQFF.

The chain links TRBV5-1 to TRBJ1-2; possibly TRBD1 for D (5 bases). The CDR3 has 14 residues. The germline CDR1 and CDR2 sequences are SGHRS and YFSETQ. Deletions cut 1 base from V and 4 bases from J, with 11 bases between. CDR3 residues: CASSLTGLSYGYTF. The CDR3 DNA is TGCGCCAGCAGCTTGACGGGACTCTCCTATGGCTACACCTTC.

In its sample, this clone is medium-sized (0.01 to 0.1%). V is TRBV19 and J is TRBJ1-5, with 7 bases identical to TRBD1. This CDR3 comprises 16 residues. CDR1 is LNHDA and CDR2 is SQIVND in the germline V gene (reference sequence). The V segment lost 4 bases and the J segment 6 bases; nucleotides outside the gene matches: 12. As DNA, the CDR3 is TGTGCCAGTAGTACCCTCCGACAGGGAGGTCGTCAGCCCCAGCATTTT. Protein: CASSTLRQGGRQPQHF.

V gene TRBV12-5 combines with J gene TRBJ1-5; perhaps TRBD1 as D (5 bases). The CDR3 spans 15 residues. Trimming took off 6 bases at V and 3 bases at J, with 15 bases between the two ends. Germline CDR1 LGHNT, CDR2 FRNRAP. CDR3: CASGRTRDFNQPQHF. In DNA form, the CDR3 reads TGTGCTAGTGGCCGAACCAGGGATTTCAATCAGCCCCAGCATTTT. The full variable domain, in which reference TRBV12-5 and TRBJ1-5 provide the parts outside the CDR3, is DARVTQTPRHKVTEMGQEVTMRCQPILGHNTVFWYRQTMMQGLELLAYFRNRAPLDDSGMPKDRFSAEMPDATLATLKIQPSEPRDSAVYFCASGRTRDFNQPQHFGDGTRLSIL.

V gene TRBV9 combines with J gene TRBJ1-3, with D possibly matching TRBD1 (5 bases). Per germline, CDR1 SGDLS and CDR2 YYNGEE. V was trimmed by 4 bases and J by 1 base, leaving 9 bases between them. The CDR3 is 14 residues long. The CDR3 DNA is TGTGCCAGCAGCTCCAGGGTTTCTGGAAACACCATATATTTT. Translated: CASSSRVSGNTIYF.

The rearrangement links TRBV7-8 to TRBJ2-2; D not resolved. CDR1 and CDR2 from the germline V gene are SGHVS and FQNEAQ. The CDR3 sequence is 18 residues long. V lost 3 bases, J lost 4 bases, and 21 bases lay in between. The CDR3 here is CASSFRNSGSTTTGELFF. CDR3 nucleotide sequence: TGTGCCAGCAGCTTCCGAAACAGTGGTAGCACGACCACCGGGGAGCTGTTTTTT.

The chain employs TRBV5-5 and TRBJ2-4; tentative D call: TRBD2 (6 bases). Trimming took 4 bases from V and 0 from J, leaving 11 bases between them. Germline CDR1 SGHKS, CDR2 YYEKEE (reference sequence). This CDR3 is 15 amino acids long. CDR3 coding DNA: TGTGCCAGCAGCCTGGCCGGGGGAGCCAAAAACATTCAGTACTTC. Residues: CASSLAGGAKNIQYF.

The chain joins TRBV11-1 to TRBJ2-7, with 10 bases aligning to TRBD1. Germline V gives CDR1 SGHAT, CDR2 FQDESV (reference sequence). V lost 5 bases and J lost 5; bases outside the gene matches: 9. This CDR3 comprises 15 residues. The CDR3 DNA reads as TGTGCCAGCAGCCCAGCGTGGGACAGGGGTGACGAGCAGTACTTC. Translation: CASSPAWDRGDEQYF.

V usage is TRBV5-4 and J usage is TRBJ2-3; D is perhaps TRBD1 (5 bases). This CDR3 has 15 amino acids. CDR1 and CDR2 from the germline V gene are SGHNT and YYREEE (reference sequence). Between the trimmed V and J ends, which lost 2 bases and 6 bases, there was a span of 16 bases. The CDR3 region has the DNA TGTGCCAGCAGCTTCCCAGGGCACCCCAACGATACGCAGTATTTT. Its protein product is CASSFPGHPNDTQYF.

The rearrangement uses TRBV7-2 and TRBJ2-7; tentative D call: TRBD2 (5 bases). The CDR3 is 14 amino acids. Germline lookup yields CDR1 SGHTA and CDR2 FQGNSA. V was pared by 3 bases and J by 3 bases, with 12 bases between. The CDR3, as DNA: TGTGCCAGCAGCTTTCGGACTTCGGGCTACGAGCAGTACTTC. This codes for CASSFRTSGYEQYF.

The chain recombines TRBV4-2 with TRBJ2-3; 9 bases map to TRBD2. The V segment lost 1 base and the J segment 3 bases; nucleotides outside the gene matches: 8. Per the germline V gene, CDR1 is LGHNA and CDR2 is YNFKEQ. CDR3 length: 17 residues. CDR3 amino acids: CASSQGTSAFGTDTQYF. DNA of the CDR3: TGTGCCAGCAGCCAAGGGACTAGCGCCTTTGGAACAGATACGCAGTATTTT.

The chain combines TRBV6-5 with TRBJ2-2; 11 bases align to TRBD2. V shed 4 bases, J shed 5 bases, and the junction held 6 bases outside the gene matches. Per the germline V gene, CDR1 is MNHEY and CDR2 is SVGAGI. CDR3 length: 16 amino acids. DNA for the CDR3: TGTGCCAGCAGTTTCTTAGCGGGAGGGTTAACCGGGGAGCTGTTTTTT. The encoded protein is CASSFLAGGLTGELFF.

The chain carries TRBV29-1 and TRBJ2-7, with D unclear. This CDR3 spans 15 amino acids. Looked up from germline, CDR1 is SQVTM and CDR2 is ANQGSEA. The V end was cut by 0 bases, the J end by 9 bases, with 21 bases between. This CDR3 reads CSVEEVTPRARRQYF. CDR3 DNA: TGCAGCGTTGAAGAAGTCACCCCCCGGGCGCGACGGCAGTACTTC.

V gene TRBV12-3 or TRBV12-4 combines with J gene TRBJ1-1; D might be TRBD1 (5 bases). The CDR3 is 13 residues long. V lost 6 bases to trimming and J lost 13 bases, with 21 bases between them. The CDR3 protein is CASSEVGGRKGFF. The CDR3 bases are TGTGCCAGCAGCGAAGTTGGGGGAAGAAAGGGTTTCTTT.

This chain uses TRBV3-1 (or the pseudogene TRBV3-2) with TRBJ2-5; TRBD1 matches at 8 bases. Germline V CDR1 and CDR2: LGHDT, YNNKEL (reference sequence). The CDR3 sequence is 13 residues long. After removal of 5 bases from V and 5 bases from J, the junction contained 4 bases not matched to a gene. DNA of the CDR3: TGTGCCAGCAGCTACAGGGGGGTGGAGACCCAGTACTTC. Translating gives CASSYRGVETQYF.